One and the same sample provided the 17 T cell receptor beta chains below, sequenced in a study of a mutant IDH1 vaccine in newly diagnosed glioma. The time point was: week 5, during vaccination. Alongside topical imiquimod, each dose of vaccine comprised 300 ug of mutant IDH1 20-mer peptide. For these TCRs, the target antigens are not known. The method was immunoSEQ multiplex PCR; TCRdb's version includes in-frame clones alone and lacks a portion of them. The table shows approximately 51,000 clones, with just under 80% occurring only once. Sample: PBMCs, taken from a glioma patient whose treatment included an IDH1 peptide vaccine. The receptors stem from a woman aged 35 to 49 with glioma.

Comment on this clone: This specimen includes other DNA sequences encoding the same CDR3. V usage is TRBV2 and J usage is TRBJ2-7; the D is unclear. The germline V gene has CDR1 SNHLY and CDR2 FYNNEI. This CDR3 has 12 residues. Between the trimmed V and J ends, which lost 4 bases and 3 bases, there was a span of 7 bases. CDR3 nucleotides: TGTGCCAGCAGTGTTCAGAACTACGAGCAGTACTTC. Translating gives CASSVQNYEQYF.

The rearrangement uses TRBV9 and TRBJ2-5, with a possible D match to TRBD1 (5 bases). CDR1 and CDR2 from the germline V gene are SGDLS and YYNGEE. Trimming pared 3 bases from V and 5 bases from J, leaving 17 bases between. The CDR3 is 15 amino acids. CDR3 residues: CASSAYHSPGETQYF. CDR3 nucleotide sequence: TGTGCCAGCAGCGCCTACCATTCACCAGGGGAGACCCAGTACTTC.

The chain combines TRBV9 with TRBJ1-2, with D perhaps matching TRBD1 (5 bases). CDR1 and CDR2 from the germline V gene are SGDLS and YYNGEE. Deletions cut 0 bases from V and 2 bases from J, with 17 bases between. The CDR3 loop spans 17 amino acids. CDR3 sequence: CASSVDFVQGLNYGYTF. CDR3 DNA: TGTGCCAGCAGCGTAGACTTCGTGCAGGGACTCAACTATGGCTACACCTTC.

The chain employs TRBV7-8 and TRBJ1-1, with D unresolved. The CDR3 extends over 13 amino acids. The V end lost 6 bases, the J end lost 0 bases, and 8 bases lay between the germline ends. Per the germline V gene, CDR1 is SGHVS and CDR2 is FQNEAQ. CDR3 bases: TGTGCCAGCAGGCCGATCGTGAACACTGAAGCTTTCTTT. It translates to CASRPIVNTEAFF.

This chain uses TRBV14 with TRBJ2-7, with 9 positions matching TRBD1. The CDR3 length is 15 residues. Germline-derived CDR1 and CDR2 are SGHDN and FVKESK. V lost 5 bases, J lost 2 bases, and 7 bases stayed unmatched. The CDR3 protein is CASSFWTGVTYEQYF. The CDR3, as DNA: TGTGCCAGCAGCTTCTGGACAGGGGTGACCTACGAGCAGTACTTC.

This clone appeared a single time. The CDR3 DNA reads as TGTGCCAGCAGCTCCGGACAGCCAAATCAGCCCCAGCATTTT. This translates into CASSSGQPNQPQHF. V gene TRBV7-3 combines with J gene TRBJ1-5; TRBD1 is a possible D gene (6 bases). Trimming left V 4 bases short and J 4 bases short, with 11 bases between. This CDR3 is built from 14 residues. Germline V gene sequence: CDR1 SGHTA, CDR2 FQGTGA. The whole variable domain, filled in from reference TRBV7-3 and TRBJ1-5, reads GAGVSQTPSNKVTEKGKYVELRCDPISGHTALYWYRQSLGQGPEFLIYFQGTGAADDSGLPNDRFFAVRPEGSVSTLKIQRTERGDSAVYLCASSSGQPNQPQHFGDGTRLSIL.

The genes are TRBV4-1 and TRBJ1-2; a possible D gene is TRBD1 (6 bases). Trimming removed 3 bases from V and 6 bases from J, with 23 bases in between. CDR1 and CDR2 from the germline V gene are MGHRA and YSYEKL. This CDR3 is 17 amino acids long. CDR3 amino acids: CASSHDQQGSRFDGYTF. In DNA, the CDR3 is TGCGCCAGCAGCCATGACCAACAGGGCTCCAGGTTCGATGGCTACACCTTC.

The chain has TRBV12-2 and TRBJ1-1; the D call of TRBD1 is as the table states it, not checked on the DNA. TRBV12-2 is a documented pseudogene. The CDR3 loop spans 12 amino acids. The CDR3 is CASRKGDTEAFF. The CDR3, as DNA: TGTGCAAGTCGGAAGGGGGACACTGAAGCTTTCTTT.

V gene TRBV27 combines with J gene TRBJ2-2; 12 bases map to TRBD2. Germline V lookup: CDR1 MNHEY, CDR2 SMNVEV (reference sequence). CDR3 length: 17 amino acids. With 6 bases clipped from V and 0 bases from J, the junction kept 5 bases outside the gene matches. In DNA form, the CDR3 reads TGTGCCAGCAGCCGACTAGCGGGGGAGACGAACACCGGGGAGCTGTTTTTT. This sequence encodes CASSRLAGETNTGELFF.

V gene TRBV5-1 combines with J gene TRBJ2-1; the D gene is possibly TRBD2 (6 bases). This CDR3 region has 14 residues. Per the germline V gene, CDR1 is SGHRS and CDR2 is YFSETQ. The V gene lost 7 bases and the J gene lost 1 base, with 12 bases spanning the gap. In DNA, the CDR3 is TGCGCCAGCTCCTCGGGGGTATCCTACAATGAGCAGTTCTTC. Its protein product is CASSSGVSYNEQFF. Variable domain in full (rest from reference TRBV5-1 and TRBJ2-1): KAGVTQTPRYLIKTRGQQVTLSCSPISGHRSVSWYQQTPGQGLQFLFEYFSETQRNKGNFPGRFSGRQFSNSRSEMNVSTLELGDSALYLCASSSGVSYNEQFFGPGTRLTVL.

CDR3 DNA: TGTGCCAGCAGCTCCCATCCTACCTCGGACAGGGCCCTCATGATGGGCACTGAAGCTTTCTTT. Its translation: CASSSHPTSDRALMMGTEAFF. This chain joins TRBV7-8 and TRBJ1-1; TRBD1 matches at 8 bases. This CDR3 contains 21 residues. Trimming at V came to 4 bases and at J to 4 bases, leaving 26 bases not matched to a gene. Germline loops: CDR1 SGHVS, CDR2 FQNEAQ.

V gene TRBV5-1 combines with J gene TRBJ2-4; possibly TRBD1 or TRBD2 for D (5 bases each). V lost 3 bases to trimming and J lost 6 bases, with 16 bases between them. There are 15 residues in the CDR3. Germline CDR1 SGHRS, CDR2 YFSETQ. The CDR3 sequence is CASSSFPEGPNIQYF. DNA for the CDR3: TGCGCCAGCAGCTCCTTCCCCGAGGGACCAAACATTCAGTACTTC.

The chain uses TRBV6-1 and TRBJ2-7; no clear D. The V end lost 3 bases, the J end lost 4 bases, and 10 bases lay between the germline ends. Germline V lookup: CDR1 MNHNS, CDR2 SASEGT. CDR3 size: 13 residues. The CDR3 here is CASSEGKYYEQYF. Here the CDR3 DNA reads TGTGCCAGCAGTGAGGGGAAGTATTACGAGCAGTACTTC.

In its sample, this clone was seen once. The chain recombines TRBV19 with TRBJ2-7, with TRBD1 matching 10 bases. This CDR3 has 12 residues. From germline, CDR1 is LNHDA and CDR2 SQIVND (reference sequence). Losses at the gene ends were 10 bases for V and 4 bases for J; bases not matched to a gene: 4. CDR3 loop: CATGQGGYEQYF. The CDR3 region has the DNA TGTGCCACTGGACAGGGGGGGTACGAGCAGTACTTC.

This chain connects TRBV7-6 to TRBJ2-5, with 9 positions matching TRBD2. CDR1 SGHVS and CDR2 FNYEAQ come from the germline V gene. V lost 1 base, J lost 2 bases, and 5 bases stayed unmatched. The CDR3 length is 16 residues. CDR3 in amino acids: CASSLVERGDQETQYF. CDR3 sequence (DNA): TGTGCCAGCAGCTTAGTGGAGCGGGGGGATCAAGAGACCCAGTACTTC.

This chain connects TRBV5-6 to TRBJ2-2; D unresolved. The CDR3 length is 12 residues. Deletions cut 2 bases from V and 9 bases from J, with 8 bases between. CDR1 is SGHDT and CDR2 is YYEEEE in the germline V gene. CDR3 in amino acids: CASSLGIRELFF. The CDR3 DNA sequence: TGTGCCAGCAGCTTAGGGATCCGGGAGCTGTTTTTT.

The V gene is TRBV4-1, the J gene TRBJ2-1; weak D call: TRBD2 (6 bases). Germline loops: CDR1 MGHRA, CDR2 YSYEKL. The germline V and J ends were trimmed by 5 bases and 6 bases, with 14 bases remaining between them. The CDR3 totals 14 residues. The DNA of the CDR3 is TGCGCCAGCAGCTTCCGGGACGGGGGCAATGAGCAGTTCTTC. Translating gives CASSFRDGGNEQFF.